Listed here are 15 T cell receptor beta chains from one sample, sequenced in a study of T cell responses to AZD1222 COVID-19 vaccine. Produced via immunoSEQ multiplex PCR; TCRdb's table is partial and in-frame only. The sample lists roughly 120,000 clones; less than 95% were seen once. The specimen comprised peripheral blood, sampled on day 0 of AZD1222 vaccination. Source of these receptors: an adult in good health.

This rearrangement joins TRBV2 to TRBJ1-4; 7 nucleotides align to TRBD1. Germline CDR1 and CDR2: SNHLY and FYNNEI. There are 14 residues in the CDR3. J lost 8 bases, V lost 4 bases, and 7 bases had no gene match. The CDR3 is CASSGGRGSEKLFF. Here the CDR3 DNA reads TGTGCCAGCAGTGGCGGCAGGGGGTCGGAAAAACTGTTTTTT.

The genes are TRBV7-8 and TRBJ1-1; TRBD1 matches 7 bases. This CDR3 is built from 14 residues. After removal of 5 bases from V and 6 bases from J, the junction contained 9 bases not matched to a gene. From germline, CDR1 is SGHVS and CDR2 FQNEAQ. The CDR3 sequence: CASSLTDREAEAFF. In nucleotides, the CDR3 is TGTGCCAGCAGCCTAACCGACAGGGAAGCTGAAGCTTTCTTT.

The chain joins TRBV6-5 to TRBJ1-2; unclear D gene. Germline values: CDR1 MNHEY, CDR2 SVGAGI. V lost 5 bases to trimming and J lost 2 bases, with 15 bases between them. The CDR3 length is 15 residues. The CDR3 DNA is TGTGCCAGCAGTCGCCAAGACGGCCCAAACTATGGCTACACCTTC. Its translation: CASSRQDGPNYGYTF.

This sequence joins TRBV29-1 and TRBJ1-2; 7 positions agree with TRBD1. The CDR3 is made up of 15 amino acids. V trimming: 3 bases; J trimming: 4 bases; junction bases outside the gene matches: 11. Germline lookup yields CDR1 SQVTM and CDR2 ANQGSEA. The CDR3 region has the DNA TGCAGCGTTGAGGCAGGGAAGGGGGCCTCCTATGGCTACACCTTC. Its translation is CSVEAGKGASYGYTF.

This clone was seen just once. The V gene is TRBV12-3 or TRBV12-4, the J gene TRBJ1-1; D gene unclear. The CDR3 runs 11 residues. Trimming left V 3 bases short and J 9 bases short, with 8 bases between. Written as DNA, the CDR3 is TGTGCCAGCAGTTTTGGCTGGCAAGCTTTCTTT. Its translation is CASSFGWQAFF.

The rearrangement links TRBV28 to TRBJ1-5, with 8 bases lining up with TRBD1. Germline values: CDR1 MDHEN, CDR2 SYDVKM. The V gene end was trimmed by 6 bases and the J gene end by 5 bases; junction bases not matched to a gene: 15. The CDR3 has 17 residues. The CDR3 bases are TGTGCCAGCAGCTCAATCTCGCAGGGGGCGCGGGATCAGCCCCAGCATTTT. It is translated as CASSSISQGARDQPQHF.

The CDR3 loop is CASSSDRGALHF. CDR3 in DNA: TGTGCCAGCAGTTCTGACAGGGGGGCCCTCCACTTT. The chain couples TRBV5-4 to TRBJ1-6; 9 nucleotides match TRBD1. Germline V gene sequence: CDR1 SGHNT, CDR2 YYREEE (reference sequence). CDR3 length: 12 residues. V dropped 5 bases and J dropped 14; count of bases not matched to a gene: 5.

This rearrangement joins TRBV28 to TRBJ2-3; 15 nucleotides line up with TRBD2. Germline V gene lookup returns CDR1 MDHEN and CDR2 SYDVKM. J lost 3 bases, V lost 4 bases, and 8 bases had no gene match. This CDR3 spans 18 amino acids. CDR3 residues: CASSSGWTSGRATDTQYF. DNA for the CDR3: TGTGCCAGCAGTTCGGGCTGGACTAGCGGGAGGGCGACAGATACGCAGTATTTT.

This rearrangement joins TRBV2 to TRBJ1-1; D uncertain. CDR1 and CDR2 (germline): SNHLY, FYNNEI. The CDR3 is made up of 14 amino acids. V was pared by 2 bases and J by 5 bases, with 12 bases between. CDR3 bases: TGTGCCAGCAGTGAAACGTCAATCAGGACTGAAGCTTTCTTT. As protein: CASSETSIRTEAFF.

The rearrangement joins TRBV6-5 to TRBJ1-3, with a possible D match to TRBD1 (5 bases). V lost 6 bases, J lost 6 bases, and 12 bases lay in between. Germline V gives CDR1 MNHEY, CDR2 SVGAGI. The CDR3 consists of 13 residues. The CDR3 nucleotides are TGTGCCAGCAGCCTCGGGACTTTAAACACCATATATTTT. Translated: CASSLGTLNTIYF.

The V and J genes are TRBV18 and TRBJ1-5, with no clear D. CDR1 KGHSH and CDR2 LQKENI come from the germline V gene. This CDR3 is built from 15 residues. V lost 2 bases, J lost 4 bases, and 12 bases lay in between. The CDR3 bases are TGTGCCAGCTCACCATTGCGGAACGAGAATCAGCCCCAGCATTTT. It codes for CASSPLRNENQPQHF.

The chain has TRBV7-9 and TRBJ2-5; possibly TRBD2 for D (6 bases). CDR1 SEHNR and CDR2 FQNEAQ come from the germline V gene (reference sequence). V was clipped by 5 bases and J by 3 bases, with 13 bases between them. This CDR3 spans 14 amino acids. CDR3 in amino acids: CASSGGAGKETQYF. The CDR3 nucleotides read TGTGCCAGCAGCGGAGGGGCTGGGAAAGAGACCCAGTACTTC.

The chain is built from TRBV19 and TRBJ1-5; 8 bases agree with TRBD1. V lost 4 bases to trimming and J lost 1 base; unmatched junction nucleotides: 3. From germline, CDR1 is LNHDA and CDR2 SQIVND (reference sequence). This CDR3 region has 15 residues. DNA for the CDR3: TGTGCCAGTAGTACAGGGGGCTCAAGCAATCAGCCCCAGCATTTT. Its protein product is CASSTGGSSNQPQHF.

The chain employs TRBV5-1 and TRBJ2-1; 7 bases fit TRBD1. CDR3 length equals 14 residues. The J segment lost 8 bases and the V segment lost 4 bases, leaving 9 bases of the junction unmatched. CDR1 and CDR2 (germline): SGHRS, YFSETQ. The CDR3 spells CASSGAQGTHEQFF. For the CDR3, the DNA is TGCGCCAGCAGCGGAGCACAGGGGACCCATGAGCAGTTCTTC.

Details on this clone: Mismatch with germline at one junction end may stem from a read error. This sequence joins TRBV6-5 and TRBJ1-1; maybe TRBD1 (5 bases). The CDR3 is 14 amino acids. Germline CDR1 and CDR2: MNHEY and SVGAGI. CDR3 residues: CASRLNGGNAEAFF. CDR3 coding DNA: TGTGCCAGCAGACTAAACGGGGGGAACGCTGAAGCTTTCTTT.